These T cell receptor beta chains were read from a single sample in a study of shared T cell receptors in the human thymus. Clones were read by immunoSEQ multiplex PCR, and TCRdb kept only the in-frame ones, dropping some. The table has over 65,000 clones, about 96% seen once; the top ten hold roughly 0.033%. The sample was thymocytes. These receptors were taken from a human donor. The CDR3 runs from the conserved cysteine through the conserved F or W. The D gene is left open where the match is weak. Part of the rows lack a size; the others show once, few, many or a class for expanded clones.

clone size: -
J gene: TRBJ2-7
D gene: -
V gene: TRBV10-3
CDR3 protein: CAISLAWGVREQYF
CDR3 DNA: TGTGCCATCAGTCTAGCCTGGGGGGTCAGGGAGCAGTACTTC

clone size: -
J gene: TRBJ2-3
D gene: TRBD2
V gene: TRBV7-3
CDR3 protein: CASSQRGPTDTQYF
CDR3 DNA: TGTGCCAGCAGCCAGCGGGGTCCCACAGATACGCAGTATTTT

clone size: -
J gene: TRBJ1-2
D gene: -
V gene: TRBV6-1
CDR3 protein: CASSEKGYGYTF
CDR3 DNA: TGTGCCAGCAGTGAAAAAGGGTATGGCTACACCTTC

clone size: -
J gene: TRBJ1-1
D gene: -
V gene: TRBV7-9
CDR3 protein: CASSPTAGTPNTEAFF
CDR3 DNA: TGTGCCAGCAGCCCTACCGCCGGGACACCAAACACTGAAGCTTTCTTT

clone size: -
J gene: TRBJ2-7
D gene: -
V gene: TRBV30
CDR3 protein: CAWSFWTNEQYF
CDR3 DNA: TGTGCCTGGAGTTTTTGGACGAACGAGCAGTACTTC

clone size: -
J gene: TRBJ1-4
D gene: -
V gene: TRBV6-5
CDR3 protein: CASSYSKGYEKLFF
CDR3 DNA: TGTGCCAGCAGTTACTCGAAGGGGTACGAAAAACTGTTTTTT

clone size: -
J gene: TRBJ2-3
D gene: -
V gene: TRBV18
CDR3 protein: CASSPRFLGGGAPRLDTQYF
CDR3 DNA: TGTGCCAGCTCACCCCGGTTTCTGGGGGGGGGCGCCCCGAGGTTGGATACGCAGTATTTT

clone size: -
J gene: TRBJ1-6
D gene: -
V gene: TRBV5-1
CDR3 protein: CASSDRDPNSPLHF
CDR3 DNA: TGCGCCAGCAGCGACCGGGACCCCAATTCACCCCTCCACTTT

clone size: once
J gene: TRBJ1-4
D gene: TRBD1
V gene: TRBV6-5
CDR3 protein: CASSYSGQGYEKLFF
CDR3 DNA: TGTGCCAGCAGTTATTCGGGACAGGGCTATGAAAAACTGTTTTTT

clone size: -
J gene: TRBJ1-2
D gene: -
V gene: TRBV4-1
CDR3 protein: CASSLDPGAGGYTF
CDR3 DNA: TGCGCCAGCAGCCTCGACCCAGGGGCGGGAGGCTACACCTTC

clone size: -
J gene: TRBJ1-2
D gene: TRBD1
V gene: TRBV7-9
CDR3 protein: CASSLKQGAQSYGYTF
CDR3 DNA: TGTGCCAGCAGCTTAAAACAGGGGGCGCAGTCCTATGGCTACACCTTC

clone size: -
J gene: TRBJ1-1
D gene: -
V gene: TRBV7-2
CDR3 protein: CASSLAPRETKWGTEAFF
CDR3 DNA: TGTGCCAGCAGCTTAGCCCCTAGGGAAACCAAATGGGGGACTGAAGCTTTCTTT

clone size: -
J gene: TRBJ2-7
D gene: TRBD2
V gene: TRBV28
CDR3 protein: CASSLWGGSPYEQYF
CDR3 DNA: TGTGCCAGCAGTTTATGGGGGGGGTCCCCCTACGAGCAGTACTTC

clone size: -
J gene: TRBJ1-6
D gene: TRBD1
V gene: TRBV19
CDR3 protein: CASHTQGEESPLHF
CDR3 DNA: TGTGCCAGTCACACACAGGGGGAGGAATCACCCCTCCACTTT

clone size: -
J gene: TRBJ1-5
D gene: -
V gene: TRBV6-5
CDR3 protein: CASSYSPGQVPSAQHF
CDR3 DNA: TGTGCCAGCAGTTACTCCCCGGGCCAGGTCCCGTCGGCCCAGCATTTT

clone size: -
J gene: TRBJ1-2
D gene: -
V gene: TRBV29-1
CDR3 protein: CSVELRGVTF
CDR3 DNA: TGCAGCGTTGAATTGAGGGGGGTAACCTTC

clone size: -
J gene: TRBJ1-3
D gene: -
V gene: TRBV27
CDR3 protein: CASSLKGSGNTIYF
CDR3 DNA: TGTGCCAGCAGTTTAAAGGGGTCTGGAAACACCATATATTTT

clone size: once
J gene: TRBJ1-2
D gene: -
V gene: TRBV5-1
CDR3 protein: CASSSRDGRDLNYGYTF
CDR3 DNA: TGCGCCAGCAGCTCCCGGGACGGCCGCGATCTTAACTATGGCTACACCTTC

clone size: -
J gene: TRBJ2-7
D gene: TRBD2
V gene: TRBV5-8
CDR3 protein: CASSCSGTSGSYEQYF
CDR3 DNA: TGTGCCAGCAGCTGCTCCGGGACTAGCGGGTCCTACGAGCAGTACTTC

clone size: -
J gene: TRBJ1-2
D gene: -
V gene: TRBV23-1
CDR3 protein: CASSQLPHPVSPYGYTF
CDR3 DNA: TGCGCCAGCAGTCAATTGCCCCACCCAGTCTCGCCCTATGGCTACACCTTC

clone size: -
J gene: TRBJ2-7
D gene: -
V gene: TRBV4-2
CDR3 protein: CASAVGRAYEQYF
CDR3 DNA: TGTGCCAGCGCCGTGGGTCGGGCCTACGAGCAGTACTTC

clone size: -
J gene: TRBJ1-4
D gene: TRBD1
V gene: TRBV19
CDR3 protein: CASSLPGQGNPDVEKLFF
CDR3 DNA: TGTGCCAGTAGTCTGCCGGGACAGGGAAACCCGGATGTGGAAAAACTGTTTTTT

clone size: -
J gene: TRBJ1-6
D gene: -
V gene: TRBV4-3
CDR3 protein: CASSQANLGFNSPLHF
CDR3 DNA: TGCGCCAGCAGCCAGGCAAACTTAGGGTTCAATTCACCCCTCCACTTT

clone size: -
J gene: TRBJ1-2
D gene: TRBD1
V gene: TRBV6-1
CDR3 protein: CASSLGGTGADGYTF
CDR3 DNA: TGTGCCAGCAGTCTTGGGGGGACAGGGGCTGACGGCTACACCTTC

clone size: -
J gene: TRBJ1-5
D gene: -
V gene: TRBV7-9
CDR3 protein: CASSYIGTTGLYSNQPQHF
CDR3 DNA: TGTGCCAGCAGTTACATCGGGACTACAGGGCTCTATAGCAATCAGCCCCAGCATTTT

clone size: -
J gene: TRBJ2-7
D gene: -
V gene: TRBV7-8
CDR3 protein: CASSFHRDDEQYF
CDR3 DNA: TGTGCCAGCAGCTTTCACCGGGACGACGAGCAGTACTTC

clone size: -
J gene: TRBJ2-7
D gene: TRBD1
V gene: TRBV6-5
CDR3 protein: CASSYVGTGKRGEQYF
CDR3 DNA: TGTGCCAGCAGTTACGTCGGGACAGGGAAACGTGGCGAGCAGTACTTC

clone size: -
J gene: TRBJ2-3
D gene: TRBD2
V gene: TRBV9
CDR3 protein: CASSVGKSGEDTQYF
CDR3 DNA: TGTGCCAGCAGCGTGGGAAAAAGCGGGGAAGATACGCAGTATTTT

clone size: -
J gene: TRBJ1-2
D gene: -
V gene: TRBV11-1
CDR3 protein: CASSLGGYSGYTF
CDR3 DNA: TGTGCCAGCAGCTTGGGGGGCTATTCTGGCTACACCTTC

clone size: -
J gene: TRBJ2-2
D gene: TRBD1
V gene: TRBV7-2
CDR3 protein: CASSSESRQGKLFF
CDR3 DNA: TGTGCCAGCAGCTCCGAATCTAGACAGGGGAAGCTGTTTTTT

clone size: -
J gene: TRBJ1-2
D gene: -
V gene: TRBV5-1
CDR3 protein: CASSSENTGSLYGYTF
CDR3 DNA: TGCGCCAGCAGCTCCGAGAACACAGGGTCCCTCTATGGCTACACCTTC

clone size: -
J gene: TRBJ2-7
D gene: -
V gene: TRBV4-2
CDR3 protein: CASSQTGYEIHEQYF
CDR3 DNA: TGTGCCAGCAGCCAAACAGGGTACGAAATTCACGAGCAGTACTTC

clone size: -
J gene: TRBJ2-3
D gene: -
V gene: TRBV5-1
CDR3 protein: CASSLTQPLDTQYF
CDR3 DNA: TGCGCCAGCAGCTTGACTCAGCCCTTGGATACGCAGTATTTT

clone size: -
J gene: TRBJ2-5
D gene: TRBD2
V gene: TRBV6-5
CDR3 protein: CASSSSGGENQETQYF
CDR3 DNA: TGTGCCAGCAGTTCGTCGGGGGGAGAGAACCAAGAGACCCAGTACTTC

clone size: -
J gene: TRBJ2-5
D gene: -
V gene: TRBV5-1
CDR3 protein: CASNLGFDLDGCQETQYF
CDR3 DNA: TGCGCCAGCAACTTAGGCTTTGATTTGGATGGGTGCCAAGAGACCCAGTACTTC

clone size: -
J gene: TRBJ1-4
D gene: -
V gene: TRBV27
CDR3 protein: CASSLLGNREKLFF
CDR3 DNA: TGTGCCAGCAGTTTATTGGGCAATCGCGAAAAACTGTTTTTT

clone size: -
J gene: TRBJ1-1
D gene: -
V gene: TRBV6-1
CDR3 protein: CASSRTRLSGAFF
CDR3 DNA: TGTGCCAGCAGTCGGACACGACTCAGTGGGGCTTTCTTT

clone size: -
J gene: TRBJ1-1
D gene: -
V gene: TRBV25-1
CDR3 protein: CASSGGGTASDTEAFF
CDR3 DNA: TGTGCCAGCAGTGGTGGGGGAACCGCCTCTGACACTGAAGCTTTCTTT

clone size: -
J gene: TRBJ2-3
D gene: -
V gene: TRBV15
CDR3 protein: CATSRGRDRTDTQYF
CDR3 DNA: TGTGCCACCAGCAGAGGAAGGGATCGGACAGATACGCAGTATTTT